The 22 T cell receptor beta chains below come from one sample, sequenced in a study of blood T cell repertoires in COVID-19. Produced via immunoSEQ multiplex PCR; TCRdb's table is partial and in-frame only. Of 150,000 to 200,000 clones listed, approximately 81% are singletons. Material for sequencing was peripheral blood. These TCRs come from a person aged 65 to 85 with COVID-19, enrolled during active disease.

CDR3 DNA sequence: TGTGCCCACCCCTGGAGACTAGCGGGAGTAGGCGAGCAGTACTTC. The encoded protein is CAHPWRLAGVGEQYF. J is TRBJ2-7 and V is TRBV30; 12 bases are shared with TRBD2. The CDR3 has 15 residues. Losses at the gene ends were 8 bases for V and 6 bases for J; bases not matched to a gene: 14. Germline V gives CDR1 GTSNPN, CDR2 SVGIG (reference sequence).

The chain uses TRBV5-4 and TRBJ1-1; TRBD1 aligns across 7 bases. Losses at the gene ends were 5 bases for V and 1 base for J; bases not matched to a gene: 11. From germline, CDR1 is SGHNT and CDR2 YYREEE (reference sequence). The CDR3 covers 16 residues. CDR3 protein: CASRQTSGTENTEAFF. DNA of the CDR3: TGTGCCAGCAGGCAGACTTCCGGGACAGAGAACACTGAAGCTTTCTTT.

In DNA form, the CDR3 reads TGTGCCAGCAGTGCGACAGGAGGTGGGGCCAACGTCCTGACTTTC. This gives the protein CASSATGGGANVLTF. This sequence joins TRBV2 and TRBJ2-6; perhaps TRBD1 as D (6 bases). CDR3 length: 15 residues. The V gene lost 4 bases and the J gene lost 3 bases, with 10 bases spanning the gap. Germline CDR1 is SNHLY and CDR2 is FYNNEI.

The CDR3 is CASSPTQGAEAFF. The CDR3 DNA reads TGCGCCAGCAGCCCGACCCAGGGCGCTGAAGCTTTCTTT. V and J are TRBV5-1 and TRBJ1-1; a weak D match, TRBD1 (5 bases). The CDR3 covers 13 residues. Trimming took off 4 bases at V and 6 bases at J, with 13 bases between the two ends. The V gene's germline CDR1 is SGHRS and CDR2 YFSETQ.

As concerns this clone: At the DNA level, this CDR3 is encoded by other sequences in the same sample as well. V usage is TRBV9 and J usage is TRBJ2-7, with D hard to call. The CDR3 contains 14 residues. Germline V CDR1 and CDR2: SGDLS, YYNGEE. Trimming left V 0 bases short and J 4 bases short, with 11 bases between. The CDR3 loop is CASSVGTEPYEQYF. The CDR3 DNA follows: TGTGCCAGCAGCGTAGGTACAGAACCTTACGAGCAGTACTTC.

V gene TRBV6-2 or TRBV6-3 combines with J gene TRBJ1-1; possible D gene TRBD1, 5 bases. CDR3 size: 14 residues. V was trimmed by 7 bases and J by 2 bases, leaving 14 bases between them. CDR1 MNHEY and CDR2 SVGEGT come from the germline V gene. The CDR3 sequence: CASNPPQGNTEAFF. CDR3 DNA sequence: TGTGCCAGCAACCCACCTCAGGGTAACACTGAAGCTTTCTTT.

This sequence joins TRBV11-2 and TRBJ1-2; the D is unclear. There are 13 residues in the CDR3. CDR1 is SGHAT, CDR2 FQNNGV, per germline. V gave up 1 base and J gave up 4 bases, with 7 bases separating them. CDR3 sequence (DNA): TGTGCCAGCAGCTTAGCCGCGGTCTATGGCTACACCTTC. Protein product: CASSLAAVYGYTF.

The chain combines TRBV4-3 with TRBJ2-1; a possible D gene is TRBD1 (5 bases). Trimming removed 0 bases from V and 3 bases from J, with 15 bases in between. This CDR3 is 17 amino acids long. CDR1 is LGHNA, CDR2 YSLEER, per germline. CDR3 region: CASSQDWGQGNYNEQFF. Written as DNA, the CDR3 is TGCGCCAGCAGCCAAGATTGGGGCCAGGGAAACTACAATGAGCAGTTCTTC.

This clone was counted a few times. This sequence joins TRBV3-1 (or the pseudogene TRBV3-2) and TRBJ2-3; TRBD2 matches 12 bases. The CDR3 extends over 17 amino acids. V gave up 1 base and J gave up 1 base; unmatched junction bases: 3. Germline V gene lookup returns CDR1 LGHDT and CDR2 YNNKEL (reference sequence). The CDR3 DNA reads as TGTGCCAGCAGCCAAGGGGGACTAGCGGGCGGCACAGATACGCAGTATTTT. Its translation is CASSQGGLAGGTDTQYF.

The CDR3 reads CATSRNRGSEKLFF. The CDR3, as DNA: TGTGCCACCAGCAGGAACAGGGGATCCGAAAAACTGTTTTTT. The chain carries TRBV15 and TRBJ1-4, with 7 bases identical to TRBD1. Per the germline V gene, CDR1 is LNHNV and CDR2 is YYDKDF (reference sequence). The V and J ends lost 3 bases and 8 bases, in that order; junction bases with no gene match: 6. CDR3 length: 14 amino acids.

The chain is built from TRBV7-2 and TRBJ2-3; D perhaps matches TRBD2 (5 bases). Germline values: CDR1 SGHTA, CDR2 FQGNSA. CDR3 size: 14 residues. Trimming stripped 5 bases from V and 4 bases from J, with 13 bases between. This chain's CDR3 is CASSRGLGADTQYF. CDR3 nucleotides: TGTGCCAGCAGCCGGGGTCTCGGGGCAGATACGCAGTATTTT.

This chain's CDR3 is CASSPPRSNQGTSYNEQFF. The DNA for the CDR3 is TGTGCCAGCTCACCACCTAGGAGTAACCAGGGAACCTCCTACAATGAGCAGTTCTTC. The chain has TRBV18 and TRBJ2-1; maybe TRBD1 (5 bases). From germline, CDR1 is KGHSH and CDR2 LQKENI. The CDR3 is made up of 19 amino acids. V was trimmed by 0 bases and J by 0 bases, leaving 18 bases between them.

This clone showed up just once. The J gene is TRBJ2-5, the V gene TRBV27; D is unclear. V lost 2 bases and J lost 2, with 6 bases in between. The CDR3 runs 13 residues. Looked up from germline, CDR1 is MNHEY and CDR2 is SMNVEV (reference sequence). This CDR3 is CASSLGQQETQYF. DNA for the CDR3: TGTGCCAGCAGTTTAGGGCAGCAAGAGACCCAGTACTTC.

The rearrangement uses TRBV19 and TRBJ1-1; no definite D call. From germline, CDR1 is LNHDA and CDR2 SQIVND (reference sequence). This CDR3 comprises 13 residues. The V gene lost 7 bases and the J gene lost 3 bases, with 12 bases spanning the gap. The CDR3 loop is CASTESLYTEAFF. DNA for the CDR3: TGTGCCAGTACTGAGAGTTTGTACACTGAAGCTTTCTTT.

As to this clone: Just one base apart from a much larger clone, this may be a read error. V and J are TRBV14 and TRBJ1-2; D call uncertain. This CDR3 has 12 residues. Germline values: CDR1 SGHDN, CDR2 FVKESK. In DNA, the CDR3 is TGTGCCAGCAGCCAAAATCGGTATGACTACACCTTC. Translated, it gives CASSQNRYDYTF. Full variable domain (rest looked up from reference TRBV14 and TRBJ1-2): EAGVTQFPSHSVIEKGQTVTLRCDPISGHDNLYWYRRVMGKEIKFLLHFVKESKQDESGMPNNRFLAERTGGTYSTLKVQPAELEDSGVYFCASSQNRYDYTFGSGTRLTVV.

The V call is TRBV6-5, the J call TRBJ2-7; D possibly corresponds to TRBD1 (5 bases). Germline V gene lookup returns CDR1 MNHEY and CDR2 SVGAGI. V lost 5 bases and J 1 base, leaving 15 bases between the germline ends. The CDR3 runs to 15 residues. The CDR3 DNA reads TGTGCCAGCAGTAATGGTCGGCCAGGGTCCTACGAGCAGTACTTC. It encodes CASSNGRPGSYEQYF.

The chain recombines TRBV12-3 or TRBV12-4 with TRBJ1-1; unclear D gene. Trimming pared 2 bases from V and 7 bases from J, leaving 11 bases between. The length of the CDR3 is 13 residues. The DNA of the CDR3 is TGTGCCAGCAGTTTATCTAGGGAGGGTGAAGCTTTCTTT. Translation gives CASSLSREGEAFF.

The genes are TRBV10-3 and TRBJ2-3, with 14 bases that match TRBD2. Unmatched junction bases numbered 4, after V lost 2 bases and J lost 0 bases. Germline V gene lookup returns CDR1 ENHRY and CDR2 SYGVKD. The CDR3 has 18 amino acids. The CDR3 DNA follows: TGTGCCATCAGTGAGACCTGGACTAGCGGGAGGAGCACAGATACGCAGTATTTT. Translated, it gives CAISETWTSGRSTDTQYF.

The chain couples TRBV5-1 to TRBJ2-5; possible D gene TRBD2, 5 bases. Germline CDR1 SGHRS, CDR2 YFSETQ. CDR3 length: 15 amino acids. Trimming removed 2 bases at V and 4 bases at J, with 15 bases between. CDR3 loop: CASSFGPGMVETQYF. The CDR3, as DNA: TGCGCCAGCAGCTTCGGCCCGGGGATGGTAGAGACCCAGTACTTC.

The chain links TRBV7-9 to TRBJ2-1; possible D gene TRBD2, 6 bases. V lost 3 bases and J lost 9, with 21 bases in between. The CDR3 contains 16 residues. Per the germline V gene, CDR1 is SEHNR and CDR2 is FQNEAQ (reference sequence). The CDR3 nucleotides read TGTGCCAGCAGCTTGTCGAACCGGGGAGGTTGGGCTGAGCAGTTCTTC. Translated: CASSLSNRGGWAEQFF.

This clone showed up just a few times. The V gene is TRBV5-4, the J gene TRBJ2-3; D ambiguous. V lost 0 bases and J 1 base, leaving 6 bases between the germline ends. Germline V gene data show CDR1 as SGHNT and CDR2 as YYREEE (reference sequence). The CDR3 is 14 residues long. The CDR3 bases are TGTGCCAGCAGCTTGGAGCAGGGCACAGATACGCAGTATTTT. Amino acids: CASSLEQGTDTQYF.

The J gene is TRBJ2-7, the V gene TRBV21-1; TRBD1, as called in the table, went unchecked against the DNA. TRBV21-1 counts as a pseudogene. The CDR3 loop spans 15 amino acids. CDR3 sequence reads: CASSKGHRAVYEQYF. In nucleotides, the CDR3 is TGTGCCAGCAGCAAAGGGCACAGGGCGGTCTACGAGCAGTACTTC.